The rows below give T cell receptor beta chains drawn from one sample of a study of glioma-infiltrating T cells. TCRdb redid the calling of the multiplex PCR reads with MiXCR, one entry per CDR3 protein. The profile shows fewer than 200,000 distinct CDR3 sequences, about 40% of them singletons. The sequenced material came from glioma tissue, nonneoplastic brain tissue, or PBMCs (not recorded which). These receptors all stem from a human donor with low-grade glioma or glioblastoma, undergoing nonglioma brain surgery, or in good health (not recorded which). The conserved cysteine and the conserved F or W are not part of the CDR3 here.

v_call: TRBV27; j_call: TRBJ2-3; cdr3_aa: ASSLTQRDTDTQY
v_call: TRBV28; j_call: TRBJ1-6; cdr3_aa: ASSPLPGQGTSPLH
v_call: TRBV15; j_call: TRBJ2-1; cdr3_aa: ATSRLLNTGDLMSSLQPNEQF
v_call: TRBV7-6; j_call: TRBJ2-1; cdr3_aa: ASSPLRASGSYYNEQF
v_call: TRBV12-3/TRBV12-4; j_call: TRBJ2-1; cdr3_aa: ASIVSGRDSNEQF
v_call: TRBV18; j_call: TRBJ2-1; cdr3_aa: ASSPSHRNEQF
v_call: TRBV28; j_call: TRBJ2-7; cdr3_aa: ASSPARETYEQY
v_call: TRBV7-9; j_call: TRBJ2-1; cdr3_aa: ASSPGVAGGYEKF
v_call: TRBV28; j_call: TRBJ2-3; cdr3_aa: ASIESWVQGGRRGDTQY
v_call: TRBV18; j_call: TRBJ2-7; cdr3_aa: ASSPSEQALWGEQY
v_call: TRBV7-9; j_call: TRBJ2-1; cdr3_aa: ASSSGTSGYNGQF
v_call: TRBV5-1; j_call: TRBJ2-1; cdr3_aa: ASSFSSGRHDEQF
v_call: TRBV20-1; j_call: TRBJ2-1; cdr3_aa: SARDPDGSCYNEQF
v_call: TRBV29-1; j_call: TRBJ1-1; cdr3_aa: SVRDRGMITEAF
v_call: TRBV3-1; j_call: TRBJ2-3; cdr3_aa: ASSQWEGTQY
v_call: TRBV20-1; j_call: TRBJ1-3; cdr3_aa: SPLTATGSTIY
v_call: TRBV6-1; j_call: TRBJ2-1; cdr3_aa: ASSRSSGSSSGEQF
v_call: TRBV12-3/TRBV12-4; j_call: TRBJ1-1; cdr3_aa: ASSRALQGRGTEAF
v_call: TRBV7-2; j_call: TRBJ2-1; cdr3_aa: ASSLLAGGNEQF
v_call: TRBV12-3/TRBV12-4; j_call: TRBJ2-7; cdr3_aa: ASSGTSSSYEQY
v_call: TRBV19; j_call: TRBJ1-3; cdr3_aa: ASSNGTSRIGNTIY
v_call: TRBV20-1; j_call: TRBJ2-1; cdr3_aa: SARDHQGWNEQF
v_call: TRBV6-6; j_call: TRBJ2-7; cdr3_aa: ASSYLDPSSYEQY
v_call: TRBV28; j_call: TRBJ1-2; cdr3_aa: ASSFPGGNYGYT
v_call: TRBV28; j_call: TRBJ1-1; cdr3_aa: ASSLWGGLNTEAF
v_call: TRBV28; j_call: TRBJ2-7; cdr3_aa: ASSWRDIYEQY
v_call: TRBV28; j_call: TRBJ2-1; cdr3_aa: ASSLGGTQLYEQF
v_call: TRBV24-1; j_call: TRBJ2-1; cdr3_aa: ATSEQNNEQF
v_call: TRBV7-2; j_call: TRBJ1-5; cdr3_aa: ASSELDSRNGNQPQH
v_call: TRBV12-3/TRBV12-4; j_call: TRBJ2-5; cdr3_aa: ASSYGETQY
v_call: TRBV12-3/TRBV12-4; j_call: TRBJ2-1; cdr3_aa: ASSQSGLAYEQF
v_call: TRBV28; j_call: TRBJ1-2; cdr3_aa: ATQDSYYGYT
v_call: TRBV6-2/TRBV6-3; j_call: TRBJ2-1; cdr3_aa: ASSSLFGIAGSSYNEQF
v_call: TRBV7-8; j_call: TRBJ1-2; cdr3_aa: ATSDPVSGYT
v_call: TRBV6-1; j_call: TRBJ1-4; cdr3_aa: ASSEPKGVINEKPL
v_call: TRBV2; j_call: TRBJ1-5; cdr3_aa: ASSESGYPQH
v_call: TRBV10-3; j_call: TRBJ1-3; cdr3_aa: DISGQGRYTIY